This T cell receptor (beta chain) derives from a study of blood T cells in healthy people across ages. Study findings and constraints: The study lacked donor CMV status, which possibly confounded expanded clonotype changes.

The sample holds a few counts of this clonotype. The antigen is undetermined. Trimming took off 3 bases at V and 5 bases at J, with 13 bases between the two ends. CDR1 and CDR2 (germline): MDHEN, SYDVKM. The CDR3 consists of 14 residues. The use of a sample-barcoded 5' primer and a J-beta primer mix characterized a second PCR of about 6 to 12 cycles. The template-switch adaptor, which had 12 random nucleotides, put a tag on each cDNA molecule. TCRdb independently ran MiXCR on the 5' RACE reads; one entry per CDR3 protein. The sample records 700,000 to 850,000 distinct CDR3 sequences, around 34% being singletons.

The chain combines TRBV28 with TRBJ2-5; D unresolved. The sample comprised blood. This receptor was identified in a man aged 18 to 35 in good health. As DNA, the CDR3 is TGTGCCAGCAGTTTCTTGCGGAAAGGGGAGACCCAGTACTTC. This translates into CASSFLRKGETQYF.